This T cell receptor (beta chain) was found in a study of blood T cells in healthy people across ages. The length of the CDR3 is 15 residues. Trimming pared 5 bases from V and 5 bases from J, leaving 21 bases between. Germline V CDR1 and CDR2: DFQATT, SNEGSKA (reference sequence). Samples had at least 6.5 million PBMCs isolated from them. Points from the study as a whole: When set beside aged donors, long-lived donors presented more naive CD4+ cells and higher diversity. The donors' CMV status was not determined, possibly confounding changes in expanded clonotypes.

Comment on this clonotype: The antigen is unknown.

Combining a sample-barcoded 5' primer with a J-beta primer mix, a second PCR ran for 7 to 11 cycles. Tags on each cDNA molecule came from a template-switch adaptor with 12 random nucleotides. MiXCR, applied by TCRdb to the 5' RACE reads, yields one record per CDR3 protein. The sample lists roughly 2 million distinct CDR3 sequences; approximately 50% were seen once. The sequenced sample was blood. The chain couples TRBV20-1 to TRBJ2-5, with D uncertain. This receptor was identified in a woman in her 40s in good health. CDR3 protein: CSAGYKAPSSETQYF. As DNA, the CDR3 is TGCAGTGCTGGGTACAAGGCCCCCTCCTCTGAGACCCAGTACTTC.